This TCR beta chain was profiled in a study of CXCR3-negative and CXCR3-positive naive CD8 T cells (dated by TCRdb to the late 2010s). Some background on the complete study: In total, some 140 million TRB reads were obtained, corresponding to roughly 1.5 +/- 0.3 million reads per library. Diversity and physicochemical repertoire analyses covered under twelve donors pooled from two independent experiments. Naive subsets from a handful of donors and memory cells from 3 donors were included in the TRBV-TRBJ cluster analysis. Results and caveats for the whole study, not just this receptor: TRB CDR3s from CXCR3-positive naive cells showed higher hydrophobicity (lower Kidera factor 4), lower energy, and higher strength and volume indices than CXCR3-negative naive cells. CXCR3 expression partially decreased after cryopreservation, so most assays used freshly isolated PBMCs. Both naive subsets had comparably high repertoire diversity, while memory CD8+ T cells had much lower repertoire diversity. TRBV-TRBJ usage was similar between naive CXCR3-negative and CXCR3-positive cells from the same donor, while memory cells showed distinct patterns. Because surface CD5, which has been linked to self-reactivity in mice, was comparable between naive subsets, TCR interaction strength was also inferred from TRB CDR3 physicochemical properties.

Inclusive of the bounding cysteine and phenylalanine, the CDR3 is 15 residues long. This entry has no DNA. From the germline V gene (reference sequence), CDR1 is LNHNV and CDR2 is YYDKDF. Concerning this clonotype itself: What this receptor recognizes is not known.

TCRdb lists the instrument as NextSeq 550. The Human TCR Profiling Kit (MiLaboratory) was used to prepare UMI-labeled 5' RACE TRB cDNA libraries. cDNA synthesis used the entire amount of extracted RNA, and PCR amplification then used the entire amount of cDNA produced. The libraries were made side by side, with each library going through the same number of PCR cycles. The authors' analysis ran thus. With a requirement of at least two reads per UMI, MIGEC and MiXCR extracted about 52,000 +/- 9,100 unique UMI-labeled TRB cDNA molecules per library. On average, each library contained about 40,000 +/- 10,000 functional in-frame TRB CDR3 nucleotide clonotypes without stop codons. Diversity metrics, including normalized Shannon-Wiener and Chao1, were computed in VDJtools after downsampling to 5000 UMI-labeled TRB molecules per sample. Clonotype-size-weighted physicochemical properties of the central five CDR3 residues (interaction energy, strength, volume and Kidera factor 4) were computed in VDJtools. TCRdb reprocessed the reads, and each CDR3 protein sequence is entered once, without DNA. TCRdb, not the authors, supplied the V and J calls. The sample's records list some 130,000 distinct CDR3 sequences. The ten largest clonotypes hold about 0.54% of the sample.

For each CD8+ T cell subset, flow sorting was done in triplicate, and under 350,000 cells per subset went directly into RLT lysis buffer. To keep memory contaminants out, a stringent definition of naive CD8+ T cells was applied: CD45RO-CCR7+CD27+CD95-. Peripheral blood mononuclear cells were isolated from buffy coats by standard density gradient centrifugation. A FACSAria III was used to flow-sort naive CD8+ T cells into CXCR3-negative and CXCR3-positive populations. Total RNA was extracted from sorted cells using an RNeasy Mini Kit. The TCR comes from a human donor in good health. Some clones in this sample may be carry-over from other donors' samples. Rearrangement joined TRBV15 to TRBJ2-1; the D gene TCRdb calls, TRBD1, cannot be checked with no DNA. The sample consisted of naive CXCR3+ CD8+ T cells from blood. The sample's cell subset or site label, in plain terms: CD45RO-CCR7+CD27+CD95- naive CD8+ T cells expressing CXCR3 (TNR3+). The CDR3 protein: CAISRDRESYNEQFF. Reference TRBV15 and TRBJ2-1 proteins supply the regions before and after the CDR3; the full variable domain is: DAMVIQNPRYQVTQFGKPVTLSCSQTLNHNVMYWYQQKSSQAPKLLFHYYDKDFNNEADTPDNFQSRRPNTSFCFLDIRSPGLGDTAMYLCAISRDRESYNEQFFGPGTRLTVL.